The rows below give T cell receptor beta chains drawn from one sample of a study of T cells in Graves' hyperthyroidism and ophthalmopathy. TCRdb passed the multiplex PCR reads through MiXCR, listing each CDR3 protein once. This sample has about 610,000 distinct CDR3 sequences, with roughly 15% found just once. The specimen was blood. The receptor source for this set is a middle-aged woman with Graves' ophthalmopathy. Each CDR3 is given with its conserved first and last residue. The D gene is left open where the match is weak. The size field is filled for only some rows; it gives once, few, many or a size class.

D	V	J	size	DNA	CDR3
TRBD1	TRBV30	TRBJ1-2	many	TGTGCCTGGAGTGCCCGGGACAGGGGCTATGGCTACACCTTC	CAWSARDRGYGYTF
TRBD2	TRBV20-1	TRBJ2-7	.	TGCAGTGCTGACACTAGCGGGTCGTACGAGCAGTACTTC	CSADTSGSYEQYF
TRBD2	TRBV28	TRBJ2-7	many	TGTGCCACCCGGGGGACTAGCGGTTCCTACGAGCAGTACTTC	CATRGTSGSYEQYF
TRBD2	TRBV6-1	TRBJ2-2	many	TGTGCCAGCAGTGTTTCTAGCGGGAGGAACACCGGGGAGCTGTTTTTT	CASSVSSGRNTGELFF
.	TRBV4-1	TRBJ1-3	.	TGCGCCAGCAGCCTCTACCTCTACAGCAACTCTGGAAACACCATATATTTT	CASSLYLYSNSGNTIYF
.	TRBV6-2/TRBV6-3	TRBJ2-5	many	TGTGCCAGCACCCAAGGGGGCGGGGTATTAGAGACCCAGTACTTC	CASTQGGGVLETQYF
.	TRBV25-1	TRBJ1-5	many	TGTGCCAGCAGTGAATACGACTATTTGGGGGGCATTATCTTTTTTGGGAATCAGCCCCAGCATTTT	CASSEYDYLGGIIFFGNQPQHF
.	TRBV27	TRBJ1-6	many	TGTGCCAGCAGTTTATCAGGGTTGGGGTCACCCCTCCACTTT	CASSLSGLGSPLHF
.	TRBV6-4	TRBJ1-3	many	TGTGCCAGCAGTGACACCAAGGGTGGAAACACCATATATTTT	CASSDTKGGNTIYF
.	TRBV19	TRBJ2-6	many	TGTGCCAGTAGTCCCCACAGCTCTGGGGCCAACGTCCTGACTTTC	CASSPHSSGANVLTF
TRBD2	TRBV20-1	TRBJ2-7	many	TGCAGTGCCCAGAGGCTAGCGGGAGGGTCCTACGAGCAGTACTTC	CSAQRLAGGSYEQYF
.	TRBV3-1	TRBJ2-7	.	TGTGCCAGCAGCCACCAGTCGAGCTACGAGCAGTACTTC	CASSHQSSYEQYF
.	TRBV2	TRBJ2-2	.	TGTGCCAGCAGTGAACCGGTCCTTACCGGGGAGCTGTTTTTT	CASSEPVLTGELFF
.	TRBV6-5	TRBJ1-1	many	TGTGCCAGCAACAACCTCAAGAACACTGAAGCTTTCTTT	CASNNLKNTEAFF
.	TRBV6-2/TRBV6-3	TRBJ2-5	many	TGTGCCAGCAGTCCTTCGGTAGCGGCTCAAGAGACCCAGTACTTC	CASSPSVAAQETQYF
.	TRBV19	TRBJ2-5	many	TGTGCCAGTAGTATTGAGGGTATGGAGACCCAGTACTTC	CASSIEGMETQYF
.	TRBV20-1	TRBJ1-1	.	TGCAGTGCTAGAGGTAGGGTCACTGAAGCTTTCTTT	CSARGRVTEAFF
.	TRBV6-2/TRBV6-3	TRBJ2-5	many	TGTGCCAGCGCCCGGACGGGAGAGACCCAGTACTTC	CASARTGETQYF
.	TRBV9	TRBJ2-2	.	TGTGCCAGCAGCGTAGACAGGGTCGGCACCGGGGAGCTGTTTTTT	CASSVDRVGTGELFF
TRBD2	TRBV5-1	TRBJ2-2	few	TGCGCCAGCAGCTTGAGCGGGAGGGCCGGCACCGGGGAGCTGTTTTTT	CASSLSGRAGTGELFF
.	TRBV11-3	TRBJ2-4	few	TGTGCCAGCAGCCCCGATGCACTAGCCAAAAACATTCAGTACTTC	CASSPDALAKNIQYF
.	TRBV3-1	TRBJ1-2	.	TGTGCCAGCAGCCTGGGGCTAGACCGGGGCTATGGCTACACCTTC	CASSLGLDRGYGYTF
TRBD2	TRBV6-1	TRBJ2-7	many	TGTGCCAGCAGTACCGGGACTAGCGGGGGAACCTACGAGCAGTACTTC	CASSTGTSGGTYEQYF
.	TRBV11-1	TRBJ2-3	many	TGTGCCAGCAGCTCCGGGGGACTTTATCGCAGGGGTACAGATACGCAGTATTTT	CASSSGGLYRRGTDTQYF
.	TRBV7-9	TRBJ2-7	.	TGTGCCAGCAGCTTATCCGGGGTCGGAAGGGAGCAGTACTTC	CASSLSGVGREQYF
.	TRBV2	TRBJ1-2	.	TGTGCCAGCGGAAAACTAACCTCCAACTATGGCTACACCTTC	CASGKLTSNYGYTF
.	TRBV14	TRBJ1-6	few	TGTGCCAGCAGCCAAGGAGACAGTTACTATAATTCACCCCTCCACTTT	CASSQGDSYYNSPLHF
.	TRBV7-2	TRBJ2-7	many	TGTGCCAGCAGCTTAATGGCCTCGGACGAGCAGTACTTC	CASSLMASDEQYF
.	TRBV11-3	TRBJ2-5	many	TGTGCCAGCAGCTTAGAGAGGTGGGAAGAGACCCAGTACTTC	CASSLERWEETQYF
TRBD2	TRBV12-5	TRBJ2-7	.	TGTGCTAGTGGCCTCGGACTAGCGGGATGGCAGCAGTACTTC	CASGLGLAGWQQYF
.	TRBV20-1	TRBJ2-7	.	TGCAGTGCCCTTCCCTACCCGAGAACCTCCTACGAGCAGTACTTC	CSALPYPRTSYEQYF
TRBD2	TRBV6-2/TRBV6-3	TRBJ2-2	few	TGTGCCAGCAGCTCACTAGCGCCGTTAATTTCTGGGGAGCTGTTTTTT	CASSSLAPLISGELFF